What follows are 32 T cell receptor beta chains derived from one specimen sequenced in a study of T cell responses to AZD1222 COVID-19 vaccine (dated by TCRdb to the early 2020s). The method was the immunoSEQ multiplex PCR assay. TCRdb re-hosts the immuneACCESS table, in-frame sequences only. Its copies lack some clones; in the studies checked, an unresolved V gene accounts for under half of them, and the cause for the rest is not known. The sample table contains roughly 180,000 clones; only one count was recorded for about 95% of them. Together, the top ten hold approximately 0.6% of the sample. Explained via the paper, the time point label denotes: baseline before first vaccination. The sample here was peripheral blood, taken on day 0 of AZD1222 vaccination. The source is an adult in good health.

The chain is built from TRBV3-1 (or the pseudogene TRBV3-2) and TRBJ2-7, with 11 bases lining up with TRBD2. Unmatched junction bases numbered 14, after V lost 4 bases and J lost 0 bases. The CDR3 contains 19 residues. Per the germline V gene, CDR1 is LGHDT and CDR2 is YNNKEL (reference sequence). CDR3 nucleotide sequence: TGTGCCAGCAGCCTAAGGGATAGGATAGCGGGAGGGCCCTCCTACGAGCAGTACTTC. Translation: CASSLRDRIAGGPSYEQYF.

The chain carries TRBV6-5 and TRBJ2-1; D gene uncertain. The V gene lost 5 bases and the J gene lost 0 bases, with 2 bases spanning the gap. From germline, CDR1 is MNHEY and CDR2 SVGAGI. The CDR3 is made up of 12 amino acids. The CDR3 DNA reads TGTGCCAGCAGTCCCTCCTACAATGAGCAGTTCTTC. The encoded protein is CASSPSYNEQFF.

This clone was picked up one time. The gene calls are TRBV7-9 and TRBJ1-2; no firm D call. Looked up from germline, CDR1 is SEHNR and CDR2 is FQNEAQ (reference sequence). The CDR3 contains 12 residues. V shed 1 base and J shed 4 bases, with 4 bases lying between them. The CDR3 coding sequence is TGTGCCAGCAGCTTAGGTCCCTATGGCTACACCTTC. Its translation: CASSLGPYGYTF.

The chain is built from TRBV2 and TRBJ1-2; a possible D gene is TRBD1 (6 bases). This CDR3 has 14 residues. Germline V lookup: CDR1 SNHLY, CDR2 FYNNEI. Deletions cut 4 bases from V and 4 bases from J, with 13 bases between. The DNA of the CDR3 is TGTGCCAGCAGTGGACGGGGGGCATTCTATGGCTACACCTTC. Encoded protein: CASSGRGAFYGYTF.

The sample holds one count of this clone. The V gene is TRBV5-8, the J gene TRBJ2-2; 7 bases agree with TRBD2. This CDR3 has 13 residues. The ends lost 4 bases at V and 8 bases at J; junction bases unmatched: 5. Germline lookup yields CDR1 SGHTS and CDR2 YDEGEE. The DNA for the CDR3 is TGTGCCAGCAGCCCGGGGGGTGTAGGGGAGCTGTTTTTT. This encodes CASSPGGVGELFF.

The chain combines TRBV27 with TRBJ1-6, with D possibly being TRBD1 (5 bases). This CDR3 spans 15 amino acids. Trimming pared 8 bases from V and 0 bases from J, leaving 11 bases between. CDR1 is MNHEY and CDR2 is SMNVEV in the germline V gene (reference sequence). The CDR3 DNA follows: TGTGCCAGCGGAACCCAGGGCTCCTATAATTCACCCCTCCACTTT. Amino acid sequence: CASGTQGSYNSPLHF.

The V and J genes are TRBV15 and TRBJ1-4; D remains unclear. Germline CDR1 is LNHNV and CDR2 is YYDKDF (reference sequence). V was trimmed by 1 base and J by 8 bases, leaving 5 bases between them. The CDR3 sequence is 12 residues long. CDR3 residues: CATSRAPEKLFF. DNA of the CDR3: TGTGCCACCAGCAGAGCCCCGGAAAAACTGTTTTTT.

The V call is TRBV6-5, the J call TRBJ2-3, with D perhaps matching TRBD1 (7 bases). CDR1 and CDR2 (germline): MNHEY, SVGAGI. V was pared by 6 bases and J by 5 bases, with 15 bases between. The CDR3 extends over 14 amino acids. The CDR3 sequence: CASSQGDGGDTQYF. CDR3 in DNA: TGTGCCAGCAGCCAGGGGGACGGGGGAGATACGCAGTATTTT.

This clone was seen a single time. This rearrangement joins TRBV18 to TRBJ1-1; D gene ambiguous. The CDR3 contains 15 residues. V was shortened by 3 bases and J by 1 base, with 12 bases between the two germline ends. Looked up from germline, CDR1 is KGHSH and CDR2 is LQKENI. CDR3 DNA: TGTGCCAGCTCACCCTCCGGGCAGACGAACACTGAAGCTTTCTTT. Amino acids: CASSPSGQTNTEAFF. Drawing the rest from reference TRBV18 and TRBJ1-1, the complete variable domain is NAGVMQNPRHLVRRRGQEARLRCSPMKGHSHVYWYRQLPEEGLKFMVYLQKENIIDESGMPKERFSAEFPKEGPSILRIQQVVRGDSAAYFCASSPSGQTNTEAFFGQGTRLTVV.

CDR3 amino acids: CASSSGGFMGGNTIYF. As DNA, the CDR3 is TGCGCCAGCAGCTCCGGGGGTTTCATGGGAGGAAACACCATATATTTT. V and J are TRBV5-1 and TRBJ1-3; TRBD1 might be the D (5 bases). CDR1 is SGHRS and CDR2 is YFSETQ in the germline V gene. This CDR3 region has 16 residues. The V and J ends lost 3 bases and 4 bases respectively, with 17 bases between them. Full variable domain (missing parts from reference TRBV5-1 and TRBJ1-3): KAGVTQTPRYLIKTRGQQVTLSCSPISGHRSVSWYQQTPGQGLQFLFEYFSETQRNKGNFPGRFSGRQFSNSRSEMNVSTLELGDSALYLCASSSGGFMGGNTIYFGEGSWLTVV.

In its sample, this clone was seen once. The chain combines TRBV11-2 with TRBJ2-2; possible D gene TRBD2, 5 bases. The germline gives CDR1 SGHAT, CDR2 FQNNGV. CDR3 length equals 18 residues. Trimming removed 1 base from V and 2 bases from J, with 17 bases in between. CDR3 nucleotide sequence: TGTGCCAGCAGCTTAGGGGTAGAATGGACTGCTAACACCGGGGAGCTGTTTTTT. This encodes CASSLGVEWTANTGELFF.

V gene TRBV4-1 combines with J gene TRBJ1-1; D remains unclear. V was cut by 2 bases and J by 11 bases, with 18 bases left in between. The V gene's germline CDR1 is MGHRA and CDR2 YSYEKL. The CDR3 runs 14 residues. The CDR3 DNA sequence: TGCGCCAGCAGCCAAATAGGGCGTGAGGCAATGGCTTTCTTT. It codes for CASSQIGREAMAFF.

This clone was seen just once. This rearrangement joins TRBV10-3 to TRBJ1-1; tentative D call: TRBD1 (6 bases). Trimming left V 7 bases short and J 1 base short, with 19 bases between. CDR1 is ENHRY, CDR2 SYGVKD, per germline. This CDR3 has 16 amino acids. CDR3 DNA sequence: TGTGCCATCAAGTCATTCATGGGGACACAGAACACTGAAGCTTTCTTT. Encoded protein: CAIKSFMGTQNTEAFF.

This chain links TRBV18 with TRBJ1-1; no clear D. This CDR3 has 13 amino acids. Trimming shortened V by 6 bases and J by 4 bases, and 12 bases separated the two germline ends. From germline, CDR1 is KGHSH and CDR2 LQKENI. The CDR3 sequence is CASSRVGATEAFF. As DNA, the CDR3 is TGTGCCAGCTCGAGGGTGGGTGCCACTGAAGCTTTCTTT.

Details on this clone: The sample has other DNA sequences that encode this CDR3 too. In DNA form, the CDR3 reads TGCGCCAGCAGCTTGGTACGGAATGAGCAGTTCTTC. Translation gives CASSLVRNEQFF. This rearrangement joins TRBV5-1 to TRBJ2-1, with D hard to call. This CDR3 is built from 12 residues. V gave up 0 bases and J gave up 7 bases, with 5 bases separating them. CDR1 is SGHRS, CDR2 YFSETQ, per germline. The full variable domain, its missing parts supplied by reference TRBV5-1 and TRBJ2-1, is KAGVTQTPRYLIKTRGQQVTLSCSPISGHRSVSWYQQTPGQGLQFLFEYFSETQRNKGNFPGRFSGRQFSNSRSEMNVSTLELGDSALYLCASSLVRNEQFFGPGTRLTVL.

CDR3 sequence reads: CASISFSGSWEQYF. In DNA, the CDR3 is TGTGCCAGCATCTCATTTAGCGGGAGTTGGGAGCAGTACTTC. The chain employs TRBV28 and TRBJ2-7; TRBD2 matches at 9 bases. This CDR3 contains 14 residues. V gave up 7 bases and J gave up 7 bases; unmatched junction bases: 11. The V gene's germline CDR1 is MDHEN and CDR2 SYDVKM. Full variable domain (rest looked up from reference TRBV28 and TRBJ2-7): DVKVTQSSRYLVKRTGEKVFLECVQDMDHENMFWYRQDPGLGLRLIYFSYDVKMKEKGDIPEGYSVSREKKERFSLILESASTNQTSMYLCASISFSGSWEQYFGPGTRLTVT.

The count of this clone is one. CDR3 in DNA: TGTGCCAGCAGGAACAGGGGATCCCCCTATGGCTACACCTTC. Its translation: CASRNRGSPYGYTF. The chain recombines TRBV5-8 with TRBJ1-2; TRBD1 aligns across 7 bases. Germline V gene data show CDR1 as SGHTS and CDR2 as YDEGEE. Trimming at V came to 5 bases and at J to 4 bases, leaving 8 bases not matched to a gene. This CDR3 comprises 14 residues.

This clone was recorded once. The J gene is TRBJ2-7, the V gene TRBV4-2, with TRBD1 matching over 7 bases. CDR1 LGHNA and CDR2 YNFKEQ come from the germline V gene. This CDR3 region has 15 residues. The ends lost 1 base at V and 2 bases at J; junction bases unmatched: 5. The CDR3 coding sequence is TGTGCCAGCAGCCAAGTCCGACAGGGACCCTACGAGCAGTACTTC. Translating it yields CASSQVRQGPYEQYF.

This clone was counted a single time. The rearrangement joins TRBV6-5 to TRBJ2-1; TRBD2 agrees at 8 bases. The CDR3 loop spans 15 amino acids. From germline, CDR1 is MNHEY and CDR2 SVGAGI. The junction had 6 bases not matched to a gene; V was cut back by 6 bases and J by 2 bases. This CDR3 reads CASSQTSGAYNEQFF. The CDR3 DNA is TGTGCCAGCAGCCAAACTAGCGGAGCCTACAATGAGCAGTTCTTC.

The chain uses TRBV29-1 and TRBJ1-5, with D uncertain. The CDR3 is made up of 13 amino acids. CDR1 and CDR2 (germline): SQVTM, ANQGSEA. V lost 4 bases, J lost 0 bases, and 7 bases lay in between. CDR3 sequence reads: CSVAHNSNQPQHF. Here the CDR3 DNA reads TGCAGCGTTGCACATAATAGCAATCAGCCCCAGCATTTT.

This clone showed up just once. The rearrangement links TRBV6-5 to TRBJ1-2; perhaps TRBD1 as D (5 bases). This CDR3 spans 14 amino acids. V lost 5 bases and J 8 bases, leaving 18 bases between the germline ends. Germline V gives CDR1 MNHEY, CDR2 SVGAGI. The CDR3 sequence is CASSPGTAGMGYTF. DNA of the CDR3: TGTGCCAGCAGTCCCGGGACTGCCGGGATGGGCTACACCTTC.

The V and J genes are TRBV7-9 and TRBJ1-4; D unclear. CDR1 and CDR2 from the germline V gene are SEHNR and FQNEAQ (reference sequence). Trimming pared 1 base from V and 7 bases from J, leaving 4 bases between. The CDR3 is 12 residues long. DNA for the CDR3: TGTGCCAGCAGCTTAGGGGGTGAAAAACTGTTTTTT. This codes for CASSLGGEKLFF.

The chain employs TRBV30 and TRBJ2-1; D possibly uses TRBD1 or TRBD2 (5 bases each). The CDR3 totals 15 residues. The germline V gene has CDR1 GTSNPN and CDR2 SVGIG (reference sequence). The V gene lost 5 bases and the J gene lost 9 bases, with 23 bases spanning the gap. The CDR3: CAWGVGRWGTGEQFF. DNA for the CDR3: TGTGCCTGGGGGGTGGGACGGTGGGGTACGGGTGAGCAGTTCTTC. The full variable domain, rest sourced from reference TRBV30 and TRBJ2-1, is SQTIHQWPATLVQPVGSPLSLECTVEGTSNPNLYWYRQAAGRGLQLLFYSVGIGQISSEVPQNLSASRPQDRQFILSSKKLLLSDSGFYLCAWGVGRWGTGEQFFGPGTRLTVL.

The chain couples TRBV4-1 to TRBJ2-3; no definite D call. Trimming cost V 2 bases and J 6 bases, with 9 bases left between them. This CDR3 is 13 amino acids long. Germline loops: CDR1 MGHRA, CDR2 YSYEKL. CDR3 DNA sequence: TGCGCCAGCAGCCAATCGTTAACGGATACGCAGTATTTT. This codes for CASSQSLTDTQYF.

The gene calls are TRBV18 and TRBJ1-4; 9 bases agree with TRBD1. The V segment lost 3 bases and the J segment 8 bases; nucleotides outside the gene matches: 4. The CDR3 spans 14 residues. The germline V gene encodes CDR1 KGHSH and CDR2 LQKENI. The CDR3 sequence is CASSPRTGDEKLFF. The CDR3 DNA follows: TGTGCCAGCTCACCGAGGACAGGGGACGAAAAACTGTTTTTT. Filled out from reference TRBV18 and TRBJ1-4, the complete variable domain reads NAGVMQNPRHLVRRRGQEARLRCSPMKGHSHVYWYRQLPEEGLKFMVYLQKENIIDESGMPKERFSAEFPKEGPSILRIQQVVRGDSAAYFCASSPRTGDEKLFFGSGTQLSVL.

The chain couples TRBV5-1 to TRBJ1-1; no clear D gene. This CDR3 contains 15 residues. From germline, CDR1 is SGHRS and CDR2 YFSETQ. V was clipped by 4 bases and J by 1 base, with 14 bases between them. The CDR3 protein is CASSPEGGWNTEAFF. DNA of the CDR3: TGCGCCAGCAGCCCCGAAGGAGGGTGGAACACTGAAGCTTTCTTT.

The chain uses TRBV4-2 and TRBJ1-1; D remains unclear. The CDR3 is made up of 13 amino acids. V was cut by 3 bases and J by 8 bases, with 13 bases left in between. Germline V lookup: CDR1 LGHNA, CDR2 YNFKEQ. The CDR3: CASSHPRKYEAFF. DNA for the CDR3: TGTGCCAGCAGCCATCCGAGGAAATACGAAGCTTTCTTT.

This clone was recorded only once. The CDR3 DNA reads TGTGCCAGCAGCTTTGTTGAGCAGTTCTTC. This translates into CASSFVEQFF. This chain uses TRBV7-9 with TRBJ2-1; D unclear. V shed 3 bases and J shed 9 bases, with 3 bases lying between them. CDR1 and CDR2 (germline): SEHNR, FQNEAQ (reference sequence). The CDR3 is 10 amino acids.

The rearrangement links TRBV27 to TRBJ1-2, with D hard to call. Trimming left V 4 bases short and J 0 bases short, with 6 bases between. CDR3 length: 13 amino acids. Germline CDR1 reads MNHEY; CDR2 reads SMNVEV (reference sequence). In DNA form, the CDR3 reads TGTGCCAGCAGTTCCGGGTCTAACTATGGCTACACCTTC. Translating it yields CASSSGSNYGYTF.

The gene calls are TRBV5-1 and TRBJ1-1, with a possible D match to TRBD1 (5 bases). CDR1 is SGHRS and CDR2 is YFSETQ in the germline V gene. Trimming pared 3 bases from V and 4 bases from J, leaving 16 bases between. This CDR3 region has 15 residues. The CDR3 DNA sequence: TGCGCCAGCAGCTGGGAAACTCGGAGGGGCACTGAAGCTTTCTTT. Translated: CASSWETRRGTEAFF.

This CDR3 is CASSIRTGYGYTF. In nucleotides, the CDR3 is TGTGCCAGCAGCATTCGGACAGGCTATGGCTACACCTTC. The rearrangement uses TRBV12-3 or TRBV12-4 and TRBJ1-2; 7 bases match TRBD1. The V and J ends lost 6 bases and 4 bases, in that order; junction bases with no gene match: 5. There are 13 residues in the CDR3.

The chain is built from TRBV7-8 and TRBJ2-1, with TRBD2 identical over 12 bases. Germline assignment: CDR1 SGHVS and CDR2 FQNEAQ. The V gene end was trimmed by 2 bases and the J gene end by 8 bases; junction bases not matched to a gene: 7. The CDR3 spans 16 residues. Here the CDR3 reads CASSLLAGGQADEQFF. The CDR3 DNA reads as TGTGCCAGCAGCTTACTAGCGGGAGGGCAGGCCGATGAGCAGTTCTTC. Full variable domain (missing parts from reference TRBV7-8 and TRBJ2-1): GAGVSQSPRYKVAKRGQDVALRCDPISGHVSLFWYQQALGQGPEFLTYFQNEAQLDKSGLPSDRFFAERPEGSVSTLKIQRTQQEDSAVYLCASSLLAGGQADEQFFGPGTRLTVL.